This TCR beta chain was found in a study of blood T cell repertoires in COVID-19 (dated by TCRdb to the early 2020s). Looking at the study overall: The collaborator samples originated in the United States, Italy and Spain and spanned the acute and convalescent phases of COVID-19. A freely available public database, intended as a resource for researchers studying the immune response to SARS-CoV-2, is where the repertoires were released. The prospective study material was composed of cDNA or gDNA derived from T cells, B-cell-depleted T cells, or PBMCs. The sample metadata nearly always contained a de-identified subject ID, COVID-19 status, age in years and sex. The dataset comprised deeply sampled blood TCRbeta repertoires from subjects exposed to, actively infected with, or recovered from COVID-19. HLA class I and class II types, where available, came from metadata supplied by the sample provider rather than from assay-based typing. The samples were drawn from two sources: the first 160 participants of the ongoing ImmuneRACE study, and 1,000 to 1,500 subjects contributed by 6 global collaborators. Here is what the overall study found, with its caveats: The quantity of clinical and demographic metadata differed by source and by participant and was supplied without curation.

TCRbeta CDR3 regions were amplified from genomic DNA using the immunoSEQ Assay, a bias-controlled multiplex PCR. Per the authors' processing: Within the assay, amplification of reference gene primers was used to estimate how many nucleated cells each sample contained. To quantify the absolute abundance of each unique TCRbeta CDR3 rearrangement, sequence reads were collapsed and filtered. For each sample, productive Simpson clonality was calculated as the square root of Simpson's diversity index across productive rearrangements. TCRdb stores this immuneACCESS table with in-frame sequences only. Part of the clones is absent; in the studies checked, under half of the shortfall reflects unresolved V genes, and no reason is known for the rest. From that table come the V and J calls and clone size; the DNA was used to work out D and trimming. This sample has 90,000 to 100,000 clones in its table, and about 84% of those were observed once. Around a tenth of the sample goes to the ten largest clones.

Each collaborating institution followed its own protocols to collect whole blood in K2EDTA tubes. For TCRbeta analysis, collaborators shipped samples in one of three forms: frozen whole blood, isolated PBMCs, or DNA extracted from either of those sample types. Notes on this clone: Its antigen remains undetermined. No base quality values were provided; no much bigger clone lies one nucleotide off.

Reading from cysteine to phenylalanine, the CDR3 counts 12 amino acids. This entry keeps only the CDR3 DNA: 36 bases, framed from base 1. The V and J ends are trimmed by 6 bases and 14 bases, leaving 14 bases between them. Sequences were obtained from peripheral blood. The receptor comes from a woman aged 80 or older with acute or convalescent COVID-19. The chain was built from TRBV12-3 or TRBV12-4 and TRBJ1-6; a tentative D match to TRBD1 spans 5 bases. The sequence in DNA is TGTGCCAGCAGCCTGGGGGGGACGGCCCTCCACTTT. Its product reads: CASSLGGTALHF.